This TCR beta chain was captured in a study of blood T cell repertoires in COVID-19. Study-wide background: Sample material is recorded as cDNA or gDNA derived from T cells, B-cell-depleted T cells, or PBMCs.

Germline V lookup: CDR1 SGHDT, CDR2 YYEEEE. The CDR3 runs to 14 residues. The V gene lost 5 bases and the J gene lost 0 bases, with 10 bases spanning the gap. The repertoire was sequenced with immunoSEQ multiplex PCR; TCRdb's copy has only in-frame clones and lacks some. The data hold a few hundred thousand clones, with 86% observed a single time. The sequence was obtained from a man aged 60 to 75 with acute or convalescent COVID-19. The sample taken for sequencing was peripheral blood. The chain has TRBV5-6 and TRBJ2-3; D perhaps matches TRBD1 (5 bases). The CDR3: CASRDISSTDTQYF. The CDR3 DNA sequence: TGTGCCAGCAGGGACATTTCTAGCACAGATACGCAGTATTTT.